The sequence of this TCR beta chain was determined in a study of T cell changes during pregnancy in multiple sclerosis. Assay used: immunoSEQ multiplex PCR; TCRdb lists only in-frame clones, some missing. The repertoire holds approximately 45,000 clones, less than 90% seen once, with about 0.64% in the top ten. The CDR3 is made up of 14 amino acids. CDR1 and CDR2 (germline): GTSNPN, SVGIG (reference sequence). Trimming shortened V by 4 bases and J by 6 bases, and 15 bases separated the two germline ends. This TCR derives from a female donor with multiple sclerosis, enrolled in a pregnancy study. The starting material was CD4+ T cells from peripheral blood mononuclear cells, obtained before pregnancy. The V and J genes are TRBV30 and TRBJ2-2; possible D gene TRBD1, 5 bases. The CDR3 DNA reads TGTGCCTGGATTATAACAGGTGTAGCCGGGGAGCTGTTTTTT. Its protein product is CAWIITGVAGELFF.